A single sample gave rise to the 6 T cell receptor beta chains below, sequenced in a study of cytomegalovirus exposure and HLA in healthy donors (dated by TCRdb to about 2017). Receptor amplification or capture employed the immunoSEQ multiplex PCR assay. TCRdb retrieved this table from immuneACCESS and kept in-frame rearrangements only. Not all clones are present; in checked studies, unresolved V genes account for under half, and no reason is known for the remainder. Across this sample there are about 150,000 clones, with about 95% seen only once. The ten top clones hold 1.5% to 2% of the sample. The sample was PBMCs. The source of these receptors is a man between 18 and 35 years old in good health and CMV-seropositive.

The CDR3 DNA is TGCGCCAGCAGCCTGTCCCCGATGAGCTCCTACGAGCAGTACTTC. It is translated as CASSLSPMSSYEQYF. The chain links TRBV5-1 to TRBJ2-7; D uncertain. This CDR3 region has 15 residues. The V gene lost 4 bases and the J gene lost 0 bases, with 14 bases spanning the gap. CDR1 SGHRS and CDR2 YFSETQ come from the germline V gene.

This clone has a handful of counts. The CDR3 sequence: CASKQVLGGEQFF. The CDR3 coding sequence is TGCGCCAGCAAGCAGGTGTTGGGAGGTGAGCAGTTCTTC. The chain is built from TRBV10-1 and TRBJ2-1; D possibly corresponds to TRBD2 (6 bases). This CDR3 has 13 residues. Trimming shortened V by 7 bases and J by 9 bases, and 16 bases separated the two germline ends. The germline V gene encodes CDR1 WNHNN and CDR2 SYGVQD (reference sequence).

The chain joins TRBV28 to TRBJ1-2, with a possible D match to TRBD1 (5 bases). Germline-derived CDR1 and CDR2 are MDHEN and SYDVKM. The CDR3 length is 14 residues. V lost 5 bases and J 5 bases, leaving 15 bases between the germline ends. DNA for the CDR3: TGTGCCAGCAGTCCCCGACAGTCAGGATATGGCTACACCTTC. Its translation is CASSPRQSGYGYTF.

The V call is TRBV29-1, the J call TRBJ1-6; 7 bases are a match to TRBD1. The CDR3 length is 14 residues. The trim removed 5 bases at V and 9 bases at J, leaving 10 bases unmatched. Germline V lookup: CDR1 SQVTM, CDR2 ANQGSEA. The CDR3: CSVSLGGVGSPLHF. The CDR3, as DNA: TGCAGCGTTTCCCTAGGGGGCGTAGGTTCACCCCTCCACTTT.

The genes are TRBV25-1 and TRBJ2-5; a weak D match, TRBD1 (6 bases). Germline CDR1 is MGHDK and CDR2 is SYGVNS. The CDR3 loop spans 14 amino acids. Trimming pared 6 bases from V and 2 bases from J, leaving 13 bases between. The CDR3 region has the DNA TGTGCCAGCAGGGGAACCGGGACACAAGAGACCCAGTACTTC. Its translation: CASRGTGTQETQYF.

The chain joins TRBV19 to TRBJ1-1, with 7 bases fitting TRBD1. The V gene end was trimmed by 6 bases and the J gene end by 3 bases; junction bases not matched to a gene: 7. Germline V CDR1 and CDR2: LNHDA, SQIVND (reference sequence). The CDR3 totals 14 residues. CDR3 in DNA: TGTGCCAGTAGCCAGAGACAGGGAGACACTGAAGCTTTCTTT. Its translation: CASSQRQGDTEAFF.